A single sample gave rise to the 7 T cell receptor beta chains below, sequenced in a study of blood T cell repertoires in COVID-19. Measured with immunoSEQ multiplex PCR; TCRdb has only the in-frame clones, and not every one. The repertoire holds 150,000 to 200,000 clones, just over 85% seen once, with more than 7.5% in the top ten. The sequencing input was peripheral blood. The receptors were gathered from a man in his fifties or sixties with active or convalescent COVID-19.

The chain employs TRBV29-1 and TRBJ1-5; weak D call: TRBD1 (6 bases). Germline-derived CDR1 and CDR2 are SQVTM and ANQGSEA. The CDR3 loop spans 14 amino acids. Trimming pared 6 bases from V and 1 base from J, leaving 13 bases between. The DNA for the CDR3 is TGCAGCGTCAGCGGACAGAGCAGCAATCAGCCCCAGCATTTT. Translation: CSVSGQSSNQPQHF.

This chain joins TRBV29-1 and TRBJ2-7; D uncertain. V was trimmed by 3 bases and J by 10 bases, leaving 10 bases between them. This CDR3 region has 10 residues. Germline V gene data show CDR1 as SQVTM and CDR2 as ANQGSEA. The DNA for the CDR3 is TGCAGCGTTGACCTACCCCCTCAGTACTTC. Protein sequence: CSVDLPPQYF.

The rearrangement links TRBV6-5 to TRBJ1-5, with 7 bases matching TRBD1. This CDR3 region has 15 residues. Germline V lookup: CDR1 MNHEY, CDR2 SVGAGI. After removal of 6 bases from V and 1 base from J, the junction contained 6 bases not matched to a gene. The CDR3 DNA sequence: TGTGCCAGCAGCATTGGGACAGCGAGCAATCAGCCCCAGCATTTT. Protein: CASSIGTASNQPQHF.

The CDR3, as DNA: TGTGCCAGCAGCCAACGAGGGCAGCGCTATAATTCACCCCTCCACTTT. As protein: CASSQRGQRYNSPLHF. This rearrangement joins TRBV6-2 or TRBV6-3 to TRBJ1-6; D gene unclear. The CDR3 runs 16 residues. Germline V lookup: CDR1 MNHEY, CDR2 SVGEGT. V was clipped by 6 bases and J by 3 bases, with 15 bases between them.

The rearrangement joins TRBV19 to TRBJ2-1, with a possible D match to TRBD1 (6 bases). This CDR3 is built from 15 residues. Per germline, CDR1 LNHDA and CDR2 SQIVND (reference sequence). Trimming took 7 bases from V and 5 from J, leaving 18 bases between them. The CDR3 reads CASMPDRMFNNEQFF. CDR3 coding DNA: TGTGCCAGTATGCCGGACAGAATGTTTAACAATGAGCAGTTCTTC.

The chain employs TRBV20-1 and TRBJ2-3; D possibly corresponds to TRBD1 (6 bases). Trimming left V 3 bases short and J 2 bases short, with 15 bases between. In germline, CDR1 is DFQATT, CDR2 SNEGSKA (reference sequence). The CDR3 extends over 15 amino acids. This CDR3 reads CSASSVQGPTDTQYF. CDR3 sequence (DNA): TGCAGTGCTAGTTCCGTTCAGGGGCCCACAGATACGCAGTATTTT.

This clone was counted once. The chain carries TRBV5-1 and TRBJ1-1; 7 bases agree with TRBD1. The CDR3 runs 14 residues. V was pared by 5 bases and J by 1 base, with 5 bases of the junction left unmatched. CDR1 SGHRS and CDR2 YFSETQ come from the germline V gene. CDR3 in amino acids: CASREGTANTEAFF. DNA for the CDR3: TGCGCCAGCAGAGAGGGGACAGCGAACACTGAAGCTTTCTTT.